Below are 15 T cell receptor beta chains sequenced from a single sample in a study of cytomegalovirus exposure and HLA in healthy donors. The PCR employed 60 Vbeta primers together with 13 Jbeta primers. This table comes from immunoSEQ multiplex PCR, and its TCRdb copy is limited to in-frame clones, with some not included. The top ten clones hold 1.5% to 2% of a sample with about 150,000 clones, just under 75% of them seen once. The sequenced sample was PBMCs. These receptors all come from a woman younger than 35 in good health and CMV-seronegative.

The chain links TRBV29-1 to TRBJ1-1, with D possibly being TRBD1 (6 bases). The V end was cut by 4 bases, the J end by 3 bases, with 15 bases between. The V gene's germline CDR1 is SQVTM and CDR2 ANQGSEA. The CDR3 extends over 14 amino acids. The CDR3 sequence: CSVGGKGVDTEAFF. DNA of the CDR3: TGCAGCGTTGGGGGGAAGGGGGTGGACACTGAAGCTTTCTTT.

There are a few counts of this clone. The V and J genes are TRBV10-3 and TRBJ1-1; D not certain. Germline loops: CDR1 ENHRY, CDR2 SYGVKD. CDR3 length: 13 amino acids. V lost 2 bases to trimming and J lost 1 base, with 5 bases between them. CDR3 region: CAISEGQNTEAFF. Here the CDR3 DNA reads TGTGCCATCAGTGAGGGGCAGAACACTGAAGCTTTCTTT.

The CDR3 sequence is CASSLGQVVYYEQYF. In DNA, the CDR3 is TGTGCCAGCAGCTTGGGGCAGGTCGTTTACTACGAGCAGTACTTC. V usage is TRBV5-6 and J usage is TRBJ2-7; D unclear. V was pared by 0 bases and J by 3 bases, with 13 bases between. The CDR3 consists of 15 residues. The germline V gene has CDR1 SGHDT and CDR2 YYEEEE.

J is TRBJ2-6 and V is TRBV30, with 8 nucleotides matching TRBD1. Unmatched junction bases numbered 7, after V lost 0 bases and J lost 0 bases. Germline CDR1 GTSNPN, CDR2 SVGIG (reference sequence). The CDR3 loop spans 18 amino acids. CDR3 sequence (DNA): TGTGCCTGGAGTGTACGGGACAGGCACCTCTCTGGGGCCAACGTCCTGACTTTC. Its translation: CAWSVRDRHLSGANVLTF.

V and J are TRBV27 and TRBJ2-7; 7 bases are a match to TRBD1. J lost 6 bases, V lost 4 bases, and 6 bases had no gene match. Germline values: CDR1 MNHEY, CDR2 SMNVEV (reference sequence). The CDR3 contains 13 residues. DNA for the CDR3: TGTGCCAGCAGTTCGTTACAGGGGTTCGAGCAGTACGTC. Translating gives CASSSLQGFEQYV.

The gene calls are TRBV11-2 and TRBJ2-7, with 11 bases aligning to TRBD2. Germline-derived CDR1 and CDR2 are SGHAT and FQNNGV. The CDR3 runs to 14 residues. The V gene end was trimmed by 1 base and the J gene end by 13 bases; junction bases not matched to a gene: 9. The CDR3 loop reads CASSLALAGASTYV. CDR3 DNA: TGTGCCAGCAGCTTAGCACTAGCGGGAGCCTCTACCTACGTC.

V gene TRBV4-3 combines with J gene TRBJ1-2; the match to TRBD1 covers 7 bases. This CDR3 is 16 amino acids long. The V gene's germline CDR1 is LGHNA and CDR2 YSLEER. Trimming cost V 0 bases and J 8 bases; bases outside gene matches: 12. The CDR3 spells CASSQDHRGNTWGYTF. DNA for the CDR3: TGCGCCAGCAGCCAAGACCACAGGGGTAATACGTGGGGCTACACCTTC.

The chain employs TRBV4-2 and TRBJ2-7; 9 positions agree with TRBD1. The CDR3 contains 16 residues. The V gene end was trimmed by 1 base and the J gene end by 7 bases; junction bases not matched to a gene: 11. CDR1 and CDR2 (germline): LGHNA, YNFKEQ. The CDR3 region has the DNA TGTGCCAGCAGCCAAGCCCCCGGGACAGGGTCGGCAGAGCAGTACTTC. Its translation: CASSQAPGTGSAEQYF.

A single count supports this clone. This sequence joins TRBV6-4 and TRBJ1-2; 10 bases fit TRBD1. Germline CDR1 reads MRHNA; CDR2 reads SNTAGT. The CDR3 totals 14 residues. The V and J ends lost 6 bases and 3 bases, in that order; junction bases with no gene match: 4. The CDR3 region has the DNA TGTGCCAGCAGGCCGACAGGGGGCGACTATGGCTACACCTTC. Translating it yields CASRPTGGDYGYTF.

The table lists this clone with a few counts. This rearrangement joins TRBV21-1 to TRBJ1-2; the table's D call of TRBD1 was not tested on the DNA. TRBV21-1 is a recognized pseudogene. The CDR3 runs to 13 residues. CDR3 sequence: CASSKDNNYGYTF. CDR3 bases: TGTGCCAGCAGCAAAGACAATAACTATGGCTACACCTTC.

The V call is TRBV27, the J call TRBJ2-1, with D possibly being TRBD2 (6 bases). The CDR3 covers 11 residues. Between the trimmed V and J ends, which lost 8 bases and 15 bases, there was a span of 17 bases. From germline, CDR1 is MNHEY and CDR2 SMNVEV (reference sequence). The CDR3 nucleotides are TGTGCCAGCCGGAGGGGCCAAGTATGGTTCTTC. This encodes CASRRGQVWFF.

The chain employs TRBV28 and TRBJ1-4, with TRBD1 matching 7 bases. CDR3 size: 14 residues. Losses at the gene ends were 6 bases for V and 4 bases for J; bases not matched to a gene: 5. Germline-derived CDR1 and CDR2 are MDHEN and SYDVKM. As DNA, the CDR3 is TGTGCCAGCAGGTTCGGGACAGTTAATGAAAAACTGTTTTTT. Amino acid sequence: CASRFGTVNEKLFF. The variable domain in full, completed from reference TRBV28 and TRBJ1-4, reads DVKVTQSSRYLVKRTGEKVFLECVQDMDHENMFWYRQDPGLGLRLIYFSYDVKMKEKGDIPEGYSVSREKKERFSLILESASTNQTSMYLCASRFGTVNEKLFFGSGTQLSVL.

In its sample, this clone was seen a few times. The V call is TRBV27, the J call TRBJ1-2; 11 bases fit TRBD1. This CDR3 region has 17 residues. Per the germline V gene, CDR1 is MNHEY and CDR2 is SMNVEV (reference sequence). After removal of 5 bases from V and 4 bases from J, the junction contained 12 bases not matched to a gene. This CDR3 reads CASSVDRTGGLIYGYTF. CDR3 coding DNA: TGTGCCAGCAGTGTCGACCGGACAGGGGGCCTTATCTATGGCTACACCTTC.

This chain links TRBV7-2 with TRBJ1-4, with D unresolved. Germline V CDR1 and CDR2: SGHTA, FQGNSA. Trimming removed 3 bases from V and 1 base from J, with 3 bases in between. The CDR3 covers 13 residues. CDR3 sequence reads: CASSFQTNEKLFF. The CDR3 region has the DNA TGTGCCAGCAGCTTTCAAACTAATGAAAAACTGTTTTTT.

The rearrangement uses TRBV7-8 and TRBJ1-5, with D tentatively TRBD1 (6 bases). V was clipped by 1 base and J by 7 bases, with 14 bases between them. The CDR3 is 15 amino acids. Germline V gene data show CDR1 as SGHVS and CDR2 as FQNEAQ. The CDR3, as DNA: TGTGCCAGCAGCTTAGTGGCAGGGGCGAAGCAGCCCCAGCATTTT. It is translated as CASSLVAGAKQPQHF.